This T cell receptor (beta chain) was profiled in a study of OX40 agonist ivuxolimab in advanced cancers. Study as a whole: Partial responses were seen in three patients, one with hepatocellular carcinoma and two with cutaneous melanoma.

Germline V CDR1 and CDR2: SGHDT, YYEEEE. The CDR3 covers 14 residues. V lost 4 bases, J lost 6 bases, and 17 bases lay in between. This table comes from immunoSEQ multiplex PCR, and its TCRdb copy is limited to in-frame clones, with some not included. The table has about 67,000 clones, 80% to 90% seen once. Overall study results and limits: Averaging showed that CD8+ T cells had more expanded clones than CD4+ did. CD4+ and CD8+ T cells in blood underwent clonal expansion by week 6 at 0.1 to 3.0 mg/kg.

A note on this clone: The antigen remains undetermined.

This clonotype originated in an adult with an advanced solid tumor such as melanoma, head and neck, liver or kidney cancer. The V and J genes are TRBV5-6 and TRBJ2-7; D is possibly TRBD2 (6 bases). Sequences were derived from CD4+ or CD8+ T cells sorted from blood, sampled in a trial of the OX40 agonist ivuxolimab. CDR3 sequence: CASSPERAWGEQYF. The DNA of the CDR3 is TGTGCCAGCAGCCCGGAGCGGGCCTGGGGCGAGCAGTACTTC.